This note documents a single T cell receptor beta chain sequence. Its antigen remains unidentified. Using constant-segment primers, 5'RACE produced TCR alpha and TCR beta cDNA libraries carrying sample barcodes and UMIs. TCRdb analysed the 5' RACE reads with MiXCR anew, one entry per CDR3 protein. The repertoire holds some 350,000 distinct CDR3 sequences, with 10% to 15% as singletons. The entry originates in a study of T-cell memory formation after mild COVID-19. Germline-derived CDR1 and CDR2 are SEHNR and FQNEAQ (reference sequence). V was pared by 1 base and J by 4 bases, with 16 bases between. The CDR3 is 16 amino acids. Study-level points and caveats: Pre-infection memory contained some responding clones, which suggested that cross-reactive memory had joined. Balance between CD4 and CD8 was seen in clones contracting day 15 to 85, and a CD4+ lean was seen in later expanders.

Source material: PBMCs or a T cell subset sorted from them (not recorded which). The origin of this receptor is a man younger than 30 who had mild COVID-19 (a few samples of this study predate the infection). Cell type and time point are not known. The chain has TRBV7-9 and TRBJ1-2; D is ambiguous. CDR3: CASSLDGTLVGYGYTF. The CDR3 DNA is TGTGCCAGCAGCTTAGACGGCACCCTTGTCGGCTATGGCTACACCTTC.